This T cell receptor beta chain was identified during a study of T cells after yellow fever vaccination. At the level of the study: Where fractions had low cell numbers, libraries were prepared from them with the SMART-Seq v4 Ultra Low Input RNA kit.

This clonotype occurred many times. CDR1 and CDR2 (germline): KGHDR, SFDVKD. The CDR3 runs 14 residues. J was trimmed by 8 bases and V by 3 bases; bases with no gene match: 7. TCRdb re-called the 5' RACE reads through MiXCR, storing one row per CDR3 protein. The data contain about 580,000 distinct CDR3 sequences, about a sixth of them singletons. The source material was PBMCs, sampled 5 days after the first yellow fever vaccination. This chain links TRBV24-1 with TRBJ1-2, with 8 bases fitting TRBD1. This clonotype originated in a young man who received the YFV17D yellow fever vaccine. The CDR3 reads CATSDRQGNKGYTF. CDR3 bases: TGTGCCACCAGTGATCGACAGGGGAATAAAGGCTACACCTTC.